This T cell receptor beta chain was captured in a study of metastatic and nonmetastatic thyroid tumors. Study context: For malignant and benign thyroid patients, tumor or nodule tissue and blood were the sources whose repertoires were compared. Findings and caveats of the study: Compared with benign nodules, malignant thyroid tumors were reported to have significantly higher TCR beta diversity in both blood and tumor.

Study processing details: Clinicopathological groups differed in CDR3, with these differences serving to build a distant-metastasis classifier for papillary thyroid cancer. TCRdb reprocessed the PCR reads via MiXCR. The V and J calls and clone size are TCRdb's, not the authors'. Here the sample spans 32,000 or so clones, 15% to 20% being singletons. This CDR3 region has 16 residues. Germline values: CDR1 MDHEN, CDR2 SYDVKM. J was trimmed by 7 bases and V by 1 base; bases with no gene match: 10. None of the patients had undergone any treatment ahead of thyroid surgery. This clone occurred a few times. What it binds is unknown.

Sequencing used blood. The genes are TRBV28 and TRBJ2-1; 7 bases align to TRBD2. This TCR was recovered from a male donor with papillary thyroid cancer or a benign thyroid nodule (not recorded which). Some clones in this sample may be carry-over from other donors' samples. The CDR3 is CASSLSGTKVGNEQFF. In DNA form, the CDR3 reads TGTGCCAGCAGTTTATCCGGGACTAAGGTGGGTAATGAGCAGTTCTTC.